This TCR beta chain was sequenced in a study of response to subunit inactivated influenza vaccine. The CDR3 has 16 residues. V was cut by 3 bases and J by 1 base, with 12 bases left in between. Germline assignment: CDR1 SGHVS and CDR2 FQNEAQ. Via MiXCR, TCRdb re-called the RT-PCR reads, giving one row per CDR3 protein. The data contain approximately 520,000 distinct CDR3 sequences, more than 15% of them singletons. As to this clonotype: Its antigen is not identified.

Study-wide results and limits: Authors suggested each seasonal flu vaccination may recruit only limited numbers of new T cells.

The chain links TRBV7-8 to TRBJ1-4; unclear D gene. This sample comprised CD4+ T cells sorted from PBMCs, obtained less than 30 months after vaccination. This receptor was identified in a man aged 45-69 years who received an inactivated influenza vaccine. CDR3 nucleotide sequence: TGTGCCAGCAGCTTCCACCGGGCAGGAACTAATGAAAAACTGTTTTTT. It specifies CASSFHRAGTNEKLFF.